The T cell receptor beta chain described here comes from a study of blood T cell repertoires in COVID-19. Study information: The United States, Italy and Spain provided the acute and convalescent COVID-19 samples.

As processed by the authors: Nucleated cell counts were estimated from reference gene primer amplification. Measured with immunoSEQ multiplex PCR; TCRdb has only the in-frame clones, and not every one. V and J calls and clone size follow that table, whereas D and trimming were derived from the DNA. The table includes more than 95,000 clones, 85% to 90% detected once. The receptor comes from a human donor in a cohort sampled during active COVID-19. Sample: peripheral blood.

The CDR3 nucleotides read TGTGCCAGCAGTGGAGGCCTCTTGTCGGCGGGGGCCACAGATACGCAGTATTTT. Protein: CASSGGLLSAGATDTQYF. The V and J genes are TRBV2 and TRBJ2-3, with D possibly TRBD2 on 7 matching bases. Trimming took off 4 bases at V and 2 bases at J, with 22 bases between the two ends. Germline values: CDR1 SNHLY, CDR2 FYNNEI. CDR3 length: 18 residues.